This TCR beta chain was documented in a study of blood T cell repertoires in COVID-19. The method was immunoSEQ multiplex PCR; TCRdb's version includes in-frame clones alone and lacks a portion of them. The table has over 150,000 clones, around 85% seen once. V lost 3 bases and J lost 9, with 15 bases in between. Germline loops: CDR1 MDHEN, CDR2 SYDVKM. This CDR3 comprises 14 residues. Cohort assignment relied on participant-reported clinical history. The TCR sequence derives from a middle-aged man who had recovered from COVID-19. The V call is TRBV28, the J call TRBJ1-5, with D possibly matching TRBD1 (6 bases). The source material was PBMCs or T cells enriched from blood (not recorded which). The CDR3 nucleotides read TGTGCCAGCAGTTTTCGGGACACGGGATCGCCCCAGCATTTT. Translation gives CASSFRDTGSPQHF.